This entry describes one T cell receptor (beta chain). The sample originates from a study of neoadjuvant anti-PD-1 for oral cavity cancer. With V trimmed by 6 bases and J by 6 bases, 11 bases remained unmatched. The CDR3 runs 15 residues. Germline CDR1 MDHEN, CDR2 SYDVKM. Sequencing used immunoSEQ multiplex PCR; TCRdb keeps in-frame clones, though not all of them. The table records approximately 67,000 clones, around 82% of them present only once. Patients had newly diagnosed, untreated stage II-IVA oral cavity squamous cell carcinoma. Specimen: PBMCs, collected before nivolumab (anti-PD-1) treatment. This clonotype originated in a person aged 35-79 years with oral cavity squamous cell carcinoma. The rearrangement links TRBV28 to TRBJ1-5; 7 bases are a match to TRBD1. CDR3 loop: CASRQGWDRGQPQHF. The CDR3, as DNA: TGTGCCAGCAGACAGGGGTGGGACAGAGGTCAGCCCCAGCATTTT.